A selection of T cell receptor beta chains follows, all from one sample in a study of post-analysis software for immune sequencing data. TCRdb recomputed calls from the PCR reads with MiXCR, one row per CDR3 protein. The table has a few hundred thousand distinct CDR3 sequences, 34% seen once. The specimen sequenced was blood. The receptors were sampled from a girl between 2 and 17 years old with multiple sclerosis. The CDR3 runs from the conserved cysteine through the conserved F or W.

v_call | cdr3_aa
TRBV5-4 | CASSLAGGAREQYF
TRBV20-1 | CSATLSGALIQTQYF
TRBV12-3/TRBV12-4 | CASSGEAGANQPQHF
TRBV14 | CASSQAGGHGEQFF
TRBV4-2 | CASSPGSGTTYNEQFF
TRBV4-1 | CASSQDRGFSYEQYF
TRBV7-9 | CASSLEAGEAFF
TRBV3-1 | CASSQEAGGRTDTQYF
TRBV10-3 | CAISEGGDETQYF
TRBV2 | CASTGTATNTQYF
TRBV20-1 | CSARGLAGNEQYF
TRBV2 | CASSDSGGRKDTQYF